The rows below give T cell receptor beta chains drawn from one sample of a study of cytomegalovirus exposure and HLA in healthy donors. The data were produced by immunoSEQ multiplex PCR, yet TCRdb's version contains in-frame clones alone and is incomplete. In the table there are about 160,000 clones, approximately 81% of which are singletons. Sequencing was done on a sample of PBMCs. These receptors were collected from a man in his late teens or twenties in good health and CMV-seropositive. Each CDR3 is given with its conserved first and last residue. A D gene is named only where the DNA matches it firmly. Expanded clones get a size class; other rows say once, few or many, or leave the size out.

TRBV19	-	-	TRBJ2-3	TGTGCCAGTAGAATATCGTCCGGAGATACGCAGTATTTT	CASRISSGDTQYF
TRBV7-2	-	-	TRBJ2-1	TGTGCCAGCAGCTCCCGGGACTCGTACAATGAGCAGTTCTTC	CASSSRDSYNEQFF
TRBV18	-	-	TRBJ1-2	TGTGCCAGCTCCCGCGGGACCTCCGGCTATGGCTACACCTTC	CASSRGTSGYGYTF
TRBV5-1	-	TRBD2	TRBJ2-3	TGCGCCAGCAGCTTGGGTAGCGGGGGCCTTAGCACAGATACGCAGTATTTT	CASSLGSGGLSTDTQYF
TRBV6-5	-	TRBD2	TRBJ2-2	TGTGCCAGCAGTTACAAAAGTTCGGGGGGCGGGGAGCTGTTTTTT	CASSYKSSGGGELFF
TRBV7-9	-	-	TRBJ2-3	TGTGCCAGCAGCCCAGGACTAGATACGCAGTATTTT	CASSPGLDTQYF
TRBV7-2	-	-	TRBJ1-3	TGTGCCAGCAGCTCCGGGAGATCTGGAAACACCATATATTTT	CASSSGRSGNTIYF
TRBV11-2	-	TRBD2	TRBJ2-1	TGTGCCAGCAGCCCGGGGGGGAATGAGCAGTTCTTC	CASSPGGNEQFF
TRBV5-6	-	-	TRBJ1-4	TGTGCCAGCAGCTTTGAGGGCAGCGGCACTGAAAAACTGTTTTTT	CASSFEGSGTEKLFF
TRBV6-5	few	-	TRBJ1-1	TGTGCCAGCAGTTACTCTGGGACTTCGAACACTGAAGCTTTCTTT	CASSYSGTSNTEAFF
TRBV5-1	few	TRBD2	TRBJ2-3	TGCGCCAGCAGGGCGGGGGGGACAGATACGCAGTATTTT	CASRAGGTDTQYF
TRBV6-5	-	-	TRBJ1-2	TGTGCCAGCAGCACCCAGGCAGGGATCGGGGGCTACACCTTC	CASSTQAGIGGYTF
TRBV6-1	-	-	TRBJ1-2	TGTGCCAGCAGTGAAGTTCTACAGGGTGGCTATGGCTACACCTTC	CASSEVLQGGYGYTF
TRBV7-3	-	-	TRBJ2-1	TGTGCCAGCAGCTTAACGAGCAACTCCTACAATGAGCAGTTCTTC	CASSLTSNSYNEQFF
TRBV5-5	-	-	TRBJ2-7	TGTGCCAGCAGCCGGCTTGGGGGGGCGCTGGGCGAGCAGTACTTC	CASSRLGGALGEQYF
TRBV7-2	-	TRBD2	TRBJ2-4	TGTGCCAGCAGCTTAGACCTAGCGGGGGGTAGGAACAGTCAGTACTTC	CASSLDLAGGRNSQYF
TRBV20-1	-	TRBD2	TRBJ2-5	TGCAGTGCTCTCCGGGGGGAGCAGTACTTC	CSALRGEQYF
TRBV18	-	TRBD1	TRBJ1-2	TGTGCCAGCTCACCAGGACAGGGGAACTATGGCTACACCTTC	CASSPGQGNYGYTF